Listed below are T cell receptor beta chains from one sample, sequenced in a study of T cell responses to AZD1222 COVID-19 vaccine. Libraries were prepared by immunoSEQ multiplex PCR; TCRdb keeps only in-frame clonotypes and omits some of them. Among about 120,000 clones, approximately 85% were seen once, and the ten largest hold 5% to 7%. This specimen consisted of peripheral blood, obtained on day 0 of AZD1222 vaccination. The receptor source for this set is an adult in good health. Each CDR3 is given with its conserved first and last residue. D genes are given only for firm matches.

cdr3_length	v_call	d_call	j_call	cdr3_aa	cdr3_nt
15	TRBV7-3	TRBD1	TRBJ2-5	CASSLVPGQGETQYF	TGTGCCAGCAGCTTAGTACCGGGACAGGGGGAGACCCAGTACTTC
13	TRBV12-3/TRBV12-4	NA	TRBJ1-1	CASSFSRESEAFF	TGTGCCAGCAGTTTCTCCAGGGAGTCTGAAGCTTTCTTT
15	TRBV15	NA	TRBJ1-1	CATSRDRGVSDEAFF	TGTGCCACCAGCAGAGATCGGGGGGTTTCTGATGAAGCTTTCTTT
12	TRBV5-6	NA	TRBJ1-2	CASSLGDRGYTF	TGTGCCAGCAGCTTGGGGGACCGCGGCTACACCTTC
15	TRBV15	NA	TRBJ1-5	CATRRGQPVNQPQHF	TGTGCCACCCGCCGTGGACAGCCCGTCAATCAGCCCCAGCATTTT
14	TRBV18	NA	TRBJ2-3	CASSPLAGLDTQYF	TGTGCCAGCTCACCTCTGGCGGGGCTAGATACGCAGTATTTT
13	TRBV6-4	NA	TRBJ1-6	CASSDSSNSPLHF	TGTGCCAGCAGTGACTCGAGCAATTCACCCCTCCACTTT
13	TRBV28	NA	TRBJ2-1	CASSFQPYNEQFF	TGTGCCAGCAGTTTTCAGCCTTACAATGAGCAGTTCTTC
14	TRBV7-9	NA	TRBJ1-2	CASSLTGPGYGYTF	TGTGCCAGCAGCCTTACCGGGCCAGGCTATGGCTACACCTTC
17	TRBV27	TRBD2	TRBJ2-5	CASSSPRSGGYQETQYF	TGTGCCAGCAGTAGCCCCCGTAGCGGGGGATACCAAGAGACCCAGTACTTC
15	TRBV7-2	TRBD1	TRBJ2-7	CASSLAGQGEYEQYF	TGTGCCAGCAGCTTAGCGGGACAGGGGGAGTACGAGCAGTACTTC
13	TRBV7-9	NA	TRBJ1-1	CASSLGQGSEAFF	TGTGCCAGCAGCTTAGGGCAGGGGAGTGAAGCTTTCTTT
15	TRBV7-2	TRBD1	TRBJ2-7	CASSTRQGVSYEQYF	TGTGCCAGCAGTACCCGACAGGGGGTTTCCTACGAGCAGTACTTC
13	TRBV18	NA	TRBJ1-2	CASSPLETYGYTF	TGTGCCAGCTCACCTCTGGAGACCTATGGCTACACCTTC